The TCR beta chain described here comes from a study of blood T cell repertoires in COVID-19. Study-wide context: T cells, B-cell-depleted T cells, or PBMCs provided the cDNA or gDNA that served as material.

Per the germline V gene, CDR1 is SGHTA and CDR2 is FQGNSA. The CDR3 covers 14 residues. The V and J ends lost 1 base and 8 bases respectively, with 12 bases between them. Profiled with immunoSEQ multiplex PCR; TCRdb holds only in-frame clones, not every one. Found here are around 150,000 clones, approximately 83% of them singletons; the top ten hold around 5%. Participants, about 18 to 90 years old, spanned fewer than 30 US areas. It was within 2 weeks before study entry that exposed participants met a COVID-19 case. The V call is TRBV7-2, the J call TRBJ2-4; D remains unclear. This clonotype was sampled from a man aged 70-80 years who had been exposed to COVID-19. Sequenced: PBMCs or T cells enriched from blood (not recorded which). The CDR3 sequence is CASSLDQFMDIQYF. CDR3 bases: TGTGCCAGCAGCTTAGATCAGTTTATGGACATTCAGTACTTC.